The rows below give T cell receptor beta chains drawn from one sample of a study of blood T cell repertoires in COVID-19. TCRdb's table, derived via immunoSEQ multiplex PCR, lists solely in-frame clones and lacks some. The sample includes roughly 400,000 clones, approximately 91% of them seen just once. What was sequenced was PBMCs or T cells enriched from blood (not recorded which). The receptor set was obtained from a woman younger than 30 who had been exposed to COVID-19. Each CDR3 is given with its conserved first and last residue. The order of the fields is D gene, J gene, clone size, V gene, CDR3 protein, CDR3 DNA. The D gene is left open where the match is weak. Size tells how often a clone was seen (once, few, many) or the class of an expanded clone, and some rows leave it out.

>TRBD2|TRBJ2-7|-|TRBV19
CASSIRLAGNYEQYF
TGTGCCAGTAGTATAAGACTAGCGGGGAACTACGAGCAGTACTTC
>-|TRBJ1-2|-|TRBV5-1
CASSMGPRAGASPQGYGYTF
TGCGCCAGCAGCATGGGACCGAGGGCAGGGGCGTCCCCCCAAGGCTATGGCTACACCTTC
>-|TRBJ2-1|-|TRBV7-2
CASSLLTSTNNEQFF
TGTGCCAGCAGCCTCTTGACTAGTACTAACAATGAGCAGTTCTTC
>-|TRBJ2-3|-|TRBV28
CASSFPGGPDTQYF
TGTGCCAGCAGTTTTCCGGGGGGCCCCGATACGCAGTATTTT
>-|TRBJ2-7|-|TRBV23-1
CASSQSDFAGPSSYEQYF
TGCGCCAGCAGTCAATCGGACTTCGCGGGCCCCAGCTCCTACGAGCAGTACTTC
>TRBD1|TRBJ1-6|once|TRBV27
CASSSRTGNMISYNSPLHF
TGTGCCAGCAGTTCCCGGACAGGGAATATGATCTCCTATAATTCACCCCTCCACTTT
>-|TRBJ1-6|-|TRBV6-6
CASSYHGGNNSPLHF
TGTGCCAGCAGTTACCACGGTGGTAATAATTCACCCCTCCACTTT
>-|TRBJ2-3|-|TRBV2
CASSVIRSVSDTQYF
TGTGCCAGCAGTGTAATCCGGTCGGTCTCAGATACGCAGTATTTT
>TRBD2|TRBJ2-5|-|TRBV6-1
CASSEARGTRSWWTQYF
TGTGCCAGCAGTGAAGCGCGGGGGACCCGATCGTGGTGGACCCAGTACTTC
>-|TRBJ1-1|once|TRBV28
CASSDPVGQGTEAFF
TGTGCCAGCAGCGACCCAGTGGGGCAAGGCACTGAAGCTTTCTTT
>TRBD1|TRBJ1-5|-|TRBV2
CASTAGGEGNQPQHF
TGTGCCAGCACCGCAGGGGGAGAAGGCAATCAGCCCCAGCATTTT
>-|TRBJ2-4|-|TRBV7-2
CASSLYGGSAKNIQYF
TGTGCCAGCAGCTTATACGGCGGGTCGGCCAAAAACATTCAGTACTTC
>-|TRBJ2-7|many|TRBV2
CASSEYGGRHSYEQYF
TGTGCCAGCAGTGAATACGGGGGACGCCACTCCTACGAGCAGTACTTC
>-|TRBJ1-1|-|TRBV21-1
CALQAVRTEAFF
TGTGCCCTACAAGCGGTTAGGACTGAAGCTTTCTTT
>-|TRBJ1-3|-|TRBV3-1/TRBV3-2
CASSHSEVISGNTIYF
TGTGCCAGCAGCCACTCAGAGGTGATCTCTGGAAACACCATATATTTT
>TRBD2|TRBJ2-7|few|TRBV19
CASSIRFSGWRAGGYEQYF
TGTGCCAGTAGTATTAGGTTTTCAGGGTGGCGAGCGGGAGGTTACGAGCAGTACTTC
>TRBD1|TRBJ1-5|-|TRBV7-6
CASSFGTGPNQPQHF
TGTGCCAGCAGTTTCGGGACAGGGCCCAATCAGCCCCAGCATTTT
>TRBD1|TRBJ1-2|once|TRBV24-1
CATSDVGTDGYTF
TGTGCCACCAGTGATGTAGGGACAGATGGCTACACCTTC
>-|TRBJ2-6|-|TRBV28
CASRPWSAGANVLTF
TGTGCCAGCAGGCCTTGGAGTGCTGGGGCCAACGTCCTGACTTTC